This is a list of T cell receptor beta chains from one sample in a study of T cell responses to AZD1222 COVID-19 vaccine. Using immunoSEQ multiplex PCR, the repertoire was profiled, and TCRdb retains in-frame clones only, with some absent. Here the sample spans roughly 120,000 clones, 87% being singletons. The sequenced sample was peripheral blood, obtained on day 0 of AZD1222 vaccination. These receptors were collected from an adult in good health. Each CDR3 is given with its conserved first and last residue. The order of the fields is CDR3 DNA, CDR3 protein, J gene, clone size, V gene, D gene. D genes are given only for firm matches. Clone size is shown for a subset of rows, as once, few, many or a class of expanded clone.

DNA: TGTGCCAGCAACGCCCCGGCCGGGGAGCTGTTTTTT
CDR3: CASNAPAGELFF
J: TRBJ2-2
size: .
V: TRBV28
D: .

DNA: TGTGCCAGCAGTTCCCGGACAGGGAGTTGGGAGCAGTACTTC
CDR3: CASSSRTGSWEQYF
J: TRBJ2-7
size: .
V: TRBV28
D: TRBD1

DNA: TGTGCCAGCAGCTTCCCTCACAGGGGTGGCTACACCTTC
CDR3: CASSFPHRGGYTF
J: TRBJ1-2
size: .
V: TRBV7-2
D: TRBD1

DNA: TGTGCCAGCAGCCAAAGGTGGAACACCGGGGAGCTGTTTTTT
CDR3: CASSQRWNTGELFF
J: TRBJ2-2
size: .
V: TRBV6-5
D: .

DNA: TGCGCCAGCAGTCAATCTGTCGACCCCGGGGCCAATCAGCCCCAGCATTTT
CDR3: CASSQSVDPGANQPQHF
J: TRBJ1-5
size: .
V: TRBV23-1
D: .

DNA: TGTGCCAGCAGCGCGTCCGGGACAGGGGTGTTTAGGTTGGGTGGCTACACCTTC
CDR3: CASSASGTGVFRLGGYTF
J: TRBJ1-2
size: .
V: TRBV9
D: TRBD1

DNA: TGCGCCAGCGGGGGCAGCCTGGACACCGGGGAGCTGTTTTTT
CDR3: CASGGSLDTGELFF
J: TRBJ2-2
size: .
V: TRBV5-1
D: .

DNA: TGTGCCTGGAGCCTCGGGGGGTTCTACTATGGCTACACCTTC
CDR3: CAWSLGGFYYGYTF
J: TRBJ1-2
size: .
V: TRBV30
D: .

DNA: TGTGCCTGGGCAGGGACACTCCAAGAGACCCAGTACTTC
CDR3: CAWAGTLQETQYF
J: TRBJ2-5
size: .
V: TRBV30
D: .

DNA: TGTGCCAGCAGTAGCGGGAGCTCCTACGAGCAGTACTTC
CDR3: CASSSGSSYEQYF
J: TRBJ2-7
size: .
V: TRBV2
D: TRBD2

DNA: TGTGCCAGTTCTTCCTCGATAGGGGGTAATTCACCCCTCCACTTT
CDR3: CASSSSIGGNSPLHF
J: TRBJ1-6
size: .
V: TRBV6-4
D: .

DNA: TGTGCCAGCAGTTATCAGGGCTTCTATGGCTACACCTTC
CDR3: CASSYQGFYGYTF
J: TRBJ1-2
size: few
V: TRBV6-5
D: .

DNA: TGTGCCAGCAGCCAAATGAGGATCGGCCATGAAAAACTGTTTTTT
CDR3: CASSQMRIGHEKLFF
J: TRBJ1-4
size: .
V: TRBV27
D: .

DNA: TGTGCCAGCAGGGCTGGACAGGGAGGGACTGAAGCTTTCTTT
CDR3: CASRAGQGGTEAFF
J: TRBJ1-1
size: .
V: TRBV2
D: TRBD1

DNA: TGTGCCAGCAGTTGGAATGAGGGGAGGACTGAAGCTTTCTTT
CDR3: CASSWNEGRTEAFF
J: TRBJ1-1
size: .
V: TRBV6-5
D: .

DNA: TGTGCCAGCAGCTGGAACACCGGGGAGCTGTTTTTT
CDR3: CASSWNTGELFF
J: TRBJ2-2
size: .
V: TRBV27
D: .

DNA: TGTGCCAGCAGAATTCGTGGGACAGGATCTTACGAGCAGTACTTC
CDR3: CASRIRGTGSYEQYF
J: TRBJ2-7
size: once
V: TRBV11-3
D: TRBD1

DNA: TGTGCCAGCAGCTTAGTGGGGGATCAGCCCCAGCATTTT
CDR3: CASSLVGDQPQHF
J: TRBJ1-5
size: .
V: TRBV7-9
D: .

DNA: TGTGCCAGCAGTCCCGCGGGGATGGAAGACATTCAGTACTTC
CDR3: CASSPAGMEDIQYF
J: TRBJ2-4
size: .
V: TRBV28
D: .

DNA: TGCAGTGCTAGTTTAGGGACAGGGAATTCACCCCTCCACTTT
CDR3: CSASLGTGNSPLHF
J: TRBJ1-6
size: few
V: TRBV20-1
D: TRBD1

DNA: TGCGCCAGCAGCTTGGACAGGGTAGAGTCACCTAGAGGCTGCACCTTC
CDR3: CASSLDRVESPRGCTF
J: TRBJ1-2
size: .
V: TRBV5-1
D: .

DNA: TGTGCCAGCTCATTGGTGGAGGGACGGTTCGAAAAACTGTTTTTT
CDR3: CASSLVEGRFEKLFF
J: TRBJ1-4
size: .
V: TRBV18
D: .

DNA: TGTGCCAGCAGCTTGGACCCACAGGTCCTAAACTATGGCTACACCTTC
CDR3: CASSLDPQVLNYGYTF
J: TRBJ1-2
size: .
V: TRBV5-6
D: .

DNA: TGCGCCACCAGACCGGGACGAGAGCAGTTCTTC
CDR3: CATRPGREQFF
J: TRBJ2-1
size: .
V: TRBV10-1
D: .

DNA: TGTGCCAGCACCGCCGGTTTTCAGGCAGGGGAGACCCAGTACTTC
CDR3: CASTAGFQAGETQYF
J: TRBJ2-5
size: .
V: TRBV7-3
D: .

DNA: TGTGCCAGCAGTCTCCCTGCAGCCAGCTATGGCTACACCTTC
CDR3: CASSLPAASYGYTF
J: TRBJ1-2
size: .
V: TRBV6-5
D: .

DNA: TGCGCCAGCAGCTCCCGGGGTGCGGGGGGGCCCACCGGGGAGCTGTTTTTT
CDR3: CASSSRGAGGPTGELFF
J: TRBJ2-2
size: .
V: TRBV5-1
D: TRBD2

DNA: TGTGCCAGCAGTTTCCGGGGCAGGAGTTGGTTTGTGGCCAACGTCCTGACTTTC
CDR3: CASSFRGRSWFVANVLTF
J: TRBJ2-6
size: once
V: TRBV28
D: .

DNA: TGCAGCGTTGAAATGGCGGGAGGGGGGGCAGATACGCAGTATTTT
CDR3: CSVEMAGGGADTQYF
J: TRBJ2-3
size: .
V: TRBV29-1
D: TRBD2

DNA: TGTGCCAGTCGACAGGGTACGACCCCCCAGCATTTT
CDR3: CASRQGTTPQHF
J: TRBJ1-5
size: few
V: TRBV19
D: TRBD1

DNA: TGTGCCAGCAGTGATGGGGGAAACACCATATATTTT
CDR3: CASSDGGNTIYF
J: TRBJ1-3
size: .
V: TRBV25-1
D: .

DNA: TGTGCCAGCAGTTTCCGGGACGTCGAGCAGTACTTC
CDR3: CASSFRDVEQYF
J: TRBJ2-7
size: .
V: TRBV12-3/TRBV12-4
D: .

DNA: TGTGCCAGCAGCTTAGGGGCGGGGTACGCAGACAATGAGCAGTTCTTC
CDR3: CASSLGAGYADNEQFF
J: TRBJ2-1
size: .
V: TRBV7-9
D: .

DNA: TGTGCCACCAGTGATTTGAATTCCTACGAGCAGTACTTC
CDR3: CATSDLNSYEQYF
J: TRBJ2-7
size: .
V: TRBV24-1
D: .

DNA: TGCGCCAGCAGGCGGACTAGCAACGCCGATGAGCAGTTCTTC
CDR3: CASRRTSNADEQFF
J: TRBJ2-1
size: .
V: TRBV5-1
D: TRBD2

DNA: TGTGCCAGTATCTTGCGGGCAGGGTTGAACACTGAAGCTTTCTTT
CDR3: CASILRAGLNTEAFF
J: TRBJ1-1
size: .
V: TRBV19
D: .

DNA: TGCGCCAGCAGCCGAACTCCGGGGGCCGCCTACGAGCAGTACTTC
CDR3: CASSRTPGAAYEQYF
J: TRBJ2-7
size: .
V: TRBV4-1
D: .